Listed below are T cell receptor beta chains from one sample, sequenced in a study of OX40 agonist ivuxolimab in advanced cancers. Profiling relied on immunoSEQ multiplex PCR, and the TCRdb table lists in-frame clones only, not all of them. This sample has 150,000 to 170,000 clones; around 94% occur once, and the top ten carry about 0.31%. This specimen consisted of CD4+ or CD8+ T cells sorted from blood, obtained in a trial of the OX40 agonist ivuxolimab. The receptors here all came from an adult with an advanced solid tumor such as melanoma, head and neck, liver or kidney cancer. CDR3s include the opening cysteine and the closing phenylalanine or tryptophan. The order of the fields is V gene, clone size, J gene, CDR3 protein. The size field is filled for only some rows; it gives once, few, many or a size class.

TRBV21-1,.,TRBJ2-5,CASSTLLAGGLETQYF
TRBV4-3,once,TRBJ1-2,CASSQEWGQGYGYTF
TRBV28,.,TRBJ2-7,CASSFTLLEGGSYEQYF
TRBV28,.,TRBJ2-7,CASSFVLRTGAYEQYF
TRBV6-5,.,TRBJ1-1,CASSYRQGNTEAFF
TRBV6-5,.,TRBJ2-1,CASSYSPGLARNEQFF
TRBV15,.,TRBJ1-4,CATSRDGVGYTNEKLFF
TRBV10-1,once,TRBJ2-5,CASSIGVGETQYF
TRBV20-1,.,TRBJ2-5,CTGQGEETQYF
TRBV5-1,.,TRBJ2-1,CASSPDYNEQFF
TRBV9,.,TRBJ2-6,CASSVGLTTTGANVLTF
TRBV5-1,.,TRBJ2-2,CASSRVQNTGELFF
TRBV6-1,.,TRBJ1-2,CASSAGTWGGDGYTF
TRBV6-4,.,TRBJ1-1,CASSDTRNTEAFF
TRBV7-9,.,TRBJ2-7,CASSSNGDPEYF
TRBV5-6,.,TRBJ2-3,CASSLVAEDTDTQYF
TRBV7-9,.,TRBJ1-2,CASSLGASSYGYTF
TRBV9,.,TRBJ1-5,CASSVEWDNQPQHF
TRBV19,once,TRBJ1-4,CASSIGRDSFEKLFF
TRBV11-3,.,TRBJ2-1,CASSLVASGHNEQFF
TRBV10-3,.,TRBJ2-3,CAISLTSGTSTDTQYF
TRBV7-9,.,TRBJ1-1,CASSLAGQGPNTEAFF
TRBV5-6,.,TRBJ1-2,CASTAGSQHGYTF
TRBV11-2,.,TRBJ1-1,CASSLVLRVSEAFF
TRBV2,.,TRBJ2-4,CASSVGRPLAKNIQYF
TRBV5-6,once,TRBJ2-1,CASSPVSGKDEQFF
TRBV4-3,.,TRBJ1-1,CASSRRQNTEAFF
TRBV5-6,.,TRBJ2-5,CASSRQETQYF
TRBV10-3,.,TRBJ2-1,CAISEGTLYNEQFF
TRBV7-8,few,TRBJ1-1,CASSLVAPNTEAFF
TRBV28,.,TRBJ2-7,CASVSGNLYEQYF
TRBV28,.,TRBJ2-1,CASSTPGLGLGDEQFF
TRBV10-3,.,TRBJ1-6,CAVQGGAYNSPLHF
TRBV30,once,TRBJ1-6,CAWSDPSGHSPLHF
TRBV10-3,.,TRBJ1-3,CAISGTAGNTIYF
TRBV2,.,TRBJ1-1,CASKTGTMNTEAFF
TRBV7-2,.,TRBJ2-5,CASSLKAAKETQYF
TRBV19,.,TRBJ2-2,CAGRQANTGELFF
TRBV25-1,.,TRBJ2-2,CASSEPGANTGELFF
TRBV28,few,TRBJ2-7,CASSLRAYEQYF
TRBV9,.,TRBJ2-5,CASSVDGGAGTQYF
TRBV4-1,.,TRBJ1-2,CASSQDNRQGTMRGYTF
TRBV7-8,.,TRBJ2-3,CASSDPTSGRVTDTQYF
TRBV7-9,.,TRBJ2-7,CASSLRPYEQYF
TRBV9,.,TRBJ2-6,CASSVAGVLTF
TRBV10-1,.,TRBJ1-2,CASSPEPYYGYTF
TRBV29-1,.,TRBJ2-1,CSPLLAGDYNEQFF
TRBV6-5,.,TRBJ1-3,CASKGAAGNTIYF
TRBV6-5,once,TRBJ2-7,CASSYAQETYEQYF
TRBV2,once,TRBJ1-2,CASSITRISHYGYTF
TRBV11-2,.,TRBJ2-5,CASSPNKETQYF
TRBV30,.,TRBJ1-5,CAWSGGADQPQHF
TRBV5-6,.,TRBJ2-7,CASSLWEYEQYF
TRBV5-4,.,TRBJ2-3,CASRPTSTDTQYF
TRBV9,.,TRBJ2-7,CASSVGTGTSIYEQYF
TRBV6-5,once,TRBJ2-7,CASSYKASGYYEQYF
TRBV19,once,TRBJ2-3,CASSISGATDTQYF
TRBV28,.,TRBJ1-1,CASPRPGALNTEAFF